These 5 T cell receptor beta chains came from one sample sequenced in a study of cytomegalovirus exposure and HLA in healthy donors. Primers for the PCR totalled 60 Vbeta and 13 Jbeta. Here immunoSEQ multiplex PCR was the method, and the copy in TCRdb shows in-frame clones only, minus some. Here the sample spans roughly 190,000 clones, 87% being singletons. Sequenced material: PBMCs. The source is a boy between 2 and 15 years old in good health and CMV-seronegative.

The chain couples TRBV28 to TRBJ2-7; 11 nucleotides match TRBD2. The germline V gene has CDR1 MDHEN and CDR2 SYDVKM. This CDR3 is built from 20 residues. The junction had 21 bases not matched to a gene; V was cut back by 6 bases and J by 2 bases. CDR3 in DNA: TGTGCCAGCAGCCATCCCCGAGGTAGCGGGAGGGCCTCCCGCACCTACGAGCAGTACTTC. Its translation is CASSHPRGSGRASRTYEQYF. The full variable domain, with the rest looked up from reference TRBV28 and TRBJ2-7, is DVKVTQSSRYLVKRTGEKVFLECVQDMDHENMFWYRQDPGLGLRLIYFSYDVKMKEKGDIPEGYSVSREKKERFSLILESASTNQTSMYLCASSHPRGSGRASRTYEQYFGPGTRLTVT.

As DNA, the CDR3 is TGTGCCAGCAGCTCCCCTAGCGGGGGGCGTACCACCGGGGAGCTGTTTTTT. Translating it yields CASSSPSGGRTTGELFF. The chain joins TRBV7-2 to TRBJ2-2, with TRBD2 identical over 11 bases. V lost 4 bases, J lost 4 bases, and 8 bases stayed unmatched. Germline CDR1 and CDR2: SGHTA and FQGNSA. The CDR3 consists of 17 residues.

J is TRBJ1-1 and V is TRBV6-1; 8 nucleotides align to TRBD1. V trimming: 5 bases; J trimming: 4 bases; junction bases outside the gene matches: 6. Germline lookup yields CDR1 MNHNS and CDR2 SASEGT. The CDR3 loop spans 14 amino acids. Written as DNA, the CDR3 is TGTGCCAGCAGTCAACACAGGGGGGTCACTGAAGCTTTCTTT. This encodes CASSQHRGVTEAFF.

This clone was observed a few times. V and J are TRBV6-1 and TRBJ1-5, with D uncertain. V shed 5 bases and J shed 3 bases, with 5 bases lying between them. Germline CDR1 MNHNS, CDR2 SASEGT. The CDR3 length is 12 residues. Written as DNA, the CDR3 is TGTGCCAGCAGTCGGGACAATCAGCCCCAGCATTTT. Translated: CASSRDNQPQHF.

The chain uses TRBV12-5 and TRBJ2-5, with 7 bases matching TRBD2. Losses at the gene ends were 3 bases for V and 4 bases for J; bases not matched to a gene: 11. Germline assignment: CDR1 LGHNT and CDR2 FRNRAP. This CDR3 is built from 16 residues. The CDR3 region is CASGLGAGDARETQYF. CDR3 in DNA: TGTGCTAGTGGTTTAGGGGCGGGAGATGCGAGAGAGACCCAGTACTTC.